The clone carrying this T cell receptor beta chain has more than one count but fewer than ten. Data came from immunoSEQ multiplex PCR; TCRdb stores just in-frame clones and leaves some out. The sample has roughly 300,000 clones; around 84% are singletons. The CDR3 is 15 amino acids. Deletions cut 0 bases from V and 4 bases from J, with 12 bases between. Germline-derived CDR1 and CDR2 are MNHNS and SASEGT. This entry belongs to a study of blood T cell repertoires in COVID-19. Study in general: From the United States, Italy and Spain came samples of acute and convalescent COVID-19. The analysed material was cDNA or gDNA that came from T cells, B-cell-depleted T cells, or PBMCs.

Donors were grouped by their self-reported clinical history. Symptom resolution, clearance, or two negative PCRs marked the recovered donors of Cohort 3. This sequence was found in a woman younger than 30 who had recovered from COVID-19. V and J are TRBV6-1 and TRBJ1-1, with D possibly being TRBD1 (6 bases). The sample comprised PBMCs or T cells enriched from blood (not recorded which). The CDR3 coding sequence is TGTGCCAGCAGTGAAGCGCCAGGGGAGAGCACTGAAGCTTTCTTT. Translating gives CASSEAPGESTEAFF.